This TCR beta chain was observed in a study of early T cells in non-severe SARS-CoV-2 infection. Study as a whole: Sequencing input comprised bulk RNA from unsorted whole blood; chain pairing was not available.

Overall study findings and caveats: A preference for anti-spike CD8 responses marked VDJdb matching, which missed private and CD4 specificities.

Unique molecular identifiers (one per individual cDNA molecule) were attached. TCRdb itself ran the 5' RACE reads through MiXCR, one entry per CDR3 protein. The sample has more than 20,000 distinct CDR3 sequences; roughly 4% are singletons. In the case of this clonotype: Its specificity is not known.

Trimming removed 6 bases from V and 3 bases from J; junction bases left unmatched: 8. The CDR3 totals 15 residues. The germline V gene has CDR1 MNHEY and CDR2 SVGAGI. This sequence originates from an adult who was a healthcare worker with PCR-confirmed SARS-CoV-2 infection or an uninfected control (not recorded which). The chain uses TRBV6-5 and TRBJ2-7; 10 bases agree with TRBD2. The sample consisted of whole blood. Here the CDR3 DNA reads TGTGCCAGCAGACTCCTAGCGGGAGCAGGCTACGAGCAGTACTTC. It encodes CASRLLAGAGYEQYF.